This T cell receptor (beta chain) was obtained from a study of shared clonotypes between healthy human individuals. Per the study methods: Filtering of immunoSEQ junctional sequences could not match full-length read filtering. This table comes from immunoSEQ multiplex PCR, and its TCRdb copy is limited to in-frame clones, with some not included. The DNA was the basis for D and trimming; V, J and clone size are from that table. Found here are 2,100,000 or so clones, around 95% of them singletons; the top ten hold less than 0.15%. The receptor comes from a young man in good health. The source material was naive CD4+ T cells sorted from blood. Subset given: CD45RA+ positively selected.

The CDR3 bases are TGTGCCAGCTCACAGGGGGCGGAGTATGGCTACACCTTC. Translated: CASSQGAEYGYTF. The chain uses TRBV18 and TRBJ1-2; 7 nucleotides match TRBD1. J lost 5 bases, V lost 4 bases, and 4 bases had no gene match. This CDR3 comprises 13 residues. Germline CDR1 is KGHSH and CDR2 is LQKENI.